Listed below are T cell receptor beta chains from one sample, sequenced in a study of cytomegalovirus exposure and HLA in healthy donors. Profiled with immunoSEQ multiplex PCR; TCRdb holds only in-frame clones, not every one. This listing includes about 190,000 clones. The sample taken for sequencing was PBMCs. The receptors shown here come from a man aged 30 to 45 in good health and CMV-seronegative. The CDR3 runs from the conserved cysteine through the conserved F or W. A D gene is named only where the DNA matches it firmly.

D	V	J	DNA	CDR3
.	TRBV7-9	TRBJ1-5	TGTGCCAGCAGCTCGTTTAGGGGGACGGGAAGCCGCAATCAGCCCCAGCATTTT	CASSSFRGTGSRNQPQHF
TRBD1	TRBV15	TRBJ2-2	TGTGCCACGAGGGGGCCAGGGACCTCGAACACCGGGGAGCTGTTTTTT	CATRGPGTSNTGELFF
.	TRBV9	TRBJ2-1	TGTGCCAGCAGCCCCATTGAGGCTAGCGTAGAGCAGTTCTTC	CASSPIEASVEQFF
.	TRBV9	TRBJ1-2	TGTGCCAGCAGCGGGCCTAACTATGGCTACACCTTC	CASSGPNYGYTF
.	TRBV5-1	TRBJ1-5	TGCGCCAGCAGCTTGGCCTCGGGGCAGCCCCAGCATTTT	CASSLASGQPQHF
TRBD2	TRBV29-1	TRBJ2-1	TGCAGCGTACAGCGGGAGGTCCGTAATGAGCAGTTCTTC	CSVQREVRNEQFF
.	TRBV5-1	TRBJ2-5	TGCGCCAGCAGCTTGGCCCCAGCGAACCAAGAGACCCAGTACTTC	CASSLAPANQETQYF
.	TRBV11-3	TRBJ2-3	TGTGCCAGCAGCTTAGATCTTGGACAGCTCACAGATACGCAGTATTTT	CASSLDLGQLTDTQYF
.	TRBV19	TRBJ1-2	TGTGCCAGTATCCCTAGGGGATTTACAGGAGGCTACACCTTC	CASIPRGFTGGYTF
.	TRBV7-7	TRBJ2-2	TGTGCCAGCAGCCCCCGACTCGACACCGGGGAGCTGTTTTTT	CASSPRLDTGELFF
TRBD1	TRBV30	TRBJ1-3	TGTGCCTGGAGTTGGGAAACAGGGGGAGGAAACACCATATATTTT	CAWSWETGGGNTIYF
.	TRBV2	TRBJ1-1	TGTGCCAGCAGATATTCGACAATTGGAGACAGGCCATTTTCCGGCACTGAAGCTTTCTTT	CASRYSTIGDRPFSGTEAFF
.	TRBV2	TRBJ1-5	TGTGCCAGCAGTGTGAACAGGGAAGGGGATCAGCCCCAGCATTTT	CASSVNREGDQPQHF
TRBD2	TRBV14	TRBJ2-7	TGTGCCAGCAGCCAGCTGGCGGGGGGTTCCTACGAGCAGTACTTC	CASSQLAGGSYEQYF
.	TRBV18	TRBJ2-1	TGTGCCAGCTCACCACCGGATACAGGGTGGCAGTTCTTC	CASSPPDTGWQFF
TRBD1	TRBV7-2	TRBJ1-6	TGTGCCAGCAGCTTAGGTTCCGGGACAGGGAATTCACCCCTCCACTTT	CASSLGSGTGNSPLHF
.	TRBV9	TRBJ1-4	TGTGCCAGCAGCGTAGGACAGGTGAATGAAAAACTGTTTTTT	CASSVGQVNEKLFF
.	TRBV4-1	TRBJ1-5	TGCGCCAGCAGCCAAGTTTCGGTTTATAGCAATCAGCCCCAGCATTTT	CASSQVSVYSNQPQHF
TRBD1	TRBV18	TRBJ2-1	TGTGCCAGCTCACCACGCCGGGACAGGGAGGTTGAGCAGTTCTTC	CASSPRRDREVEQFF
.	TRBV19	TRBJ1-5	TGTGCCAGTAGTCCTCGACAGGCCATCAATCAGCCCCAGCATTTT	CASSPRQAINQPQHF
.	TRBV10-2	TRBJ2-1	TGCGCCAGCAGTGTAGACTATAACAATGAGCAGTTCTTC	CASSVDYNNEQFF
TRBD1	TRBV18	TRBJ2-7	TGTGCCAGCTCACCTGCGGACAGGGCCGGCTACGAGCAGTACTTC	CASSPADRAGYEQYF
.	TRBV5-1	TRBJ1-4	TGCGCCAGCAGCTTGGAGGGGACTGCCCGAGGAAAACTGTTTTTT	CASSLEGTARGKLFF
.	TRBV6-1	TRBJ1-3	TGTGCCAGCAGTGATTTGCGCGGAAACACCATATATTTT	CASSDLRGNTIYF
TRBD1	TRBV29-1	TRBJ1-2	TGCAGCGTAAGAGACAGGGTGTATGGCTACACCTTC	CSVRDRVYGYTF
.	TRBV5-1	TRBJ2-2	TGCGCCAGCAGCTTAAGACTCTCCACCGGGGAGCTGTTTTTT	CASSLRLSTGELFF
TRBD2	TRBV5-1	TRBJ2-1	TGCGCCAGCAGCCCGGGGGGCGGCGGGAGGGCCTTCAATGAGCAGTTCTTC	CASSPGGGGRAFNEQFF
TRBD1	TRBV19	TRBJ2-1	TGTGCCAGTAGTGAGAGGGCGACAGGGGTGGACGCGGGGCCGGGGAATGAGCAGTTCTTC	CASSERATGVDAGPGNEQFF
TRBD1	TRBV28	TRBJ2-7	TGTGCCAGCAGTTTTGCAGGGGGATTTTCCTACGAGCAGTACTTC	CASSFAGGFSYEQYF